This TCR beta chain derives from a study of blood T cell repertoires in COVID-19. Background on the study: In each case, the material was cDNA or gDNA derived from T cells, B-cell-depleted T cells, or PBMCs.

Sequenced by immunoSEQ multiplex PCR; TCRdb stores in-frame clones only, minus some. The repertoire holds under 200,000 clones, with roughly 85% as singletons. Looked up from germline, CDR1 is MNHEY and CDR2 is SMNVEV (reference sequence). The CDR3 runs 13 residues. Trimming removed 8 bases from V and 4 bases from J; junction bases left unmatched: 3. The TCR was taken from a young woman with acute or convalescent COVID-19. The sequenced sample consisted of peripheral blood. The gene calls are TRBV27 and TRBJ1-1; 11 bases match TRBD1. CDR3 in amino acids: CASGQGAFTEAFF. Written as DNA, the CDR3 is TGTGCCAGCGGACAGGGGGCCTTCACTGAAGCTTTCTTT.